Here is one T cell receptor beta chain with its context. As yet, its antigen is unknown. This specimen belongs to a study of cytomegalovirus exposure and HLA in healthy donors. Findings and limits, study-wide: The authors later linked a missense DCLRE1C variant to TCR beta V- and J-gene trimming. Solely CMV serostatus was available to characterize immune exposure. The study put roughly 160 TCR beta chains on its list as cytomegalovirus-associated.

Amplification used 60 Vbeta primers and 13 Jbeta primers. Repertoires were generated with immunoSEQ multiplex PCR, while TCRdb's copy carries only in-frame clones and drops some. The sample records around 170,000 clones, about three quarters being singletons. The CDR3 consists of 16 residues. V was cut by 1 base and J by 4 bases, with 17 bases left in between. Germline V lookup: CDR1 GTSNPN, CDR2 SVGIG (reference sequence). This TCR came from a man aged 18 to 29 in good health and CMV-seronegative. The chain combines TRBV30 with TRBJ1-3; possibly TRBD1 for D (5 bases). The sample comprised PBMCs. CDR3 amino acids: CAWSEGSGGKGNTIYF. In DNA, the CDR3 is TGTGCCTGGAGTGAAGGTTCGGGGGGAAAGGGAAACACCATATATTTT.